This T cell receptor (beta chain) emerged from a study of T cell changes during pregnancy in multiple sclerosis. Sequenced by immunoSEQ multiplex PCR; TCRdb stores in-frame clones only, minus some. This table has 60,000 to 85,000 clones, roughly nine tenths appearing once. The TCR comes from a female donor with multiple sclerosis, enrolled in a pregnancy study. Material: peripheral blood, obtained in the second trimester of pregnancy.

The DNA for the CDR3 is TGTGCCAGCAGCTTAGGTAGCTCCCTGGACTATGGCTACACCTTC. This sequence encodes CASSLGSSLDYGYTF. J is TRBJ1-2 and V is TRBV7-2, with no clear D. The germline V gene encodes CDR1 SGHTA and CDR2 FQGNSA. The CDR3 consists of 15 residues. V was clipped by 1 base and J by 3 bases, with 12 bases between them.